The rows below give T cell receptor beta chains drawn from one sample of a study of blood T cell repertoires in COVID-19. The table came from immunoSEQ multiplex PCR; TCRdb's copy has only in-frame clones and leaves some out. The sample holds about 76,000 clones, 90% seen once. Sequencing used peripheral blood. These receptors all come from a human donor in a cohort sampled during active COVID-19. The conserved cysteine and the conserved F or W are not part of the CDR3 here.

v_gene	CDR3aa
TRBV2	ASRTLAGGPGEQF
TRBV6-2/TRBV6-3	ASSYSSISYNEQF
TRBV6-5	ASVGGGNQPQH
TRBV27	ASRLSTAHTEAF
TRBV28	ASSLQDRATNEKLF
TRBV28	ASSLSGRSTDTQY
TRBV4-3	ASSQEWAATNEKLF
TRBV5-1	ASSPEGTGGYSPLH
TRBV27	ASRMTGSNQPQH
TRBV2	ASSGGPSGSREQF
TRBV6-2/TRBV6-3	ASSYSGLAGATGELF
TRBV7-2	ASSRDRGNSPLH
TRBV7-9	ASSLGLGQTQY
TRBV19	ASSSAGGDGGSGANVLT
TRBV28	ASRYQGVGSPLH
TRBV9	ASSVVGSQPGLAGGNSYNEQF
TRBV6-6	ASSYQTDTNEKLF
TRBV18	ASSPRDVNTEAF
TRBV18	ASSPNRGQDGEKLF
TRBV6-6	ASSRQLTYNEQF
TRBV14	ASSQGAGTSGSWVRAGELF
TRBV13	ASSRRTGRPDTQY